This TCR beta chain is from a study of lymphopenia after photon versus proton radiotherapy. Whole-study findings and limits: After lymphocyte nadir, photon-treated repertoires showed oligoclonal expansion, especially CD8+ Temra.

Comment on this clone: As yet, its antigen is unknown.

Repertoires were generated with immunoSEQ multiplex PCR, while TCRdb's copy carries only in-frame clones and drops some. Of about 20,000 clones listed, roughly 86% are singletons. Germline lookup yields CDR1 LNHNV and CDR2 YYDKDF (reference sequence). The length of the CDR3 is 14 residues. The V and J ends lost 3 bases and 3 bases respectively, with 8 bases between them. The receptor was isolated from a woman in her 50s with pancreatic cancer. This chain uses TRBV15 with TRBJ2-2, with D possibly being TRBD1 (6 bases). Sequencing used peripheral blood, obtained from a patient treated with photon-based radiotherapy. CDR3 DNA: TGTGCCACCAGCAGCCACAGGGACACCGGGGAGCTGTTTTTT. Amino acids: CATSSHRDTGELFF.